This record looks at one TCR beta chain sequence and its context. Losses at the gene ends were 5 bases for V and 3 bases for J; bases not matched to a gene: 3. The CDR3 covers 13 residues. Germline lookup yields CDR1 SEHNR and CDR2 FQNEAQ (reference sequence). This entry belongs to a study of blood T cell repertoires in COVID-19. Sequencing used immunoSEQ multiplex PCR; TCRdb keeps in-frame clones, though not all of them. The sample shows roughly 140,000 clones, about 84% of them seen only once. This sequence was found in a young woman who had been exposed to COVID-19. The rearrangement joins TRBV7-9 to TRBJ2-7, with TRBD1 identical over 8 bases. Sequencing was done on a sample of PBMCs or T cells enriched from blood (not recorded which). The chain's CDR3 is CASSAGGIYEQYF. CDR3 DNA sequence: TGTGCCAGCAGCGCAGGGGGCATCTACGAGCAGTACTTC.